Following are 16 T cell receptor beta chains from one sample sequenced in a study of T cell responses to AZD1222 COVID-19 vaccine. This table comes from immunoSEQ multiplex PCR, and its TCRdb copy is limited to in-frame clones, with some not included. The repertoire holds around 140,000 clones, with roughly 91% as singletons. Source: peripheral blood, taken on day 0 of AZD1222 vaccination. All receptors derive from an adult in good health.

The CDR3: CASSYDGTDGDTQYF. The DNA for the CDR3 is TGTGCCAGCAGTTATGATGGGACAGATGGGGATACGCAGTATTTT. This chain connects TRBV6-2 or TRBV6-3 to TRBJ2-3; 7 bases match TRBD1. The junction had 9 bases not matched to a gene; V was cut back by 3 bases and J by 6 bases. Germline V gene sequence: CDR1 MNHEY, CDR2 SVGEGT. This CDR3 has 15 residues.

Points on this clone: Sequence at one end of the junction differs from germline and may be a read error. The chain has TRBV14 and TRBJ2-6; the match to TRBD1 covers 7 bases. Germline-derived CDR1 and CDR2 are SGHDN and FVKESK. There are 16 residues in the CDR3. CDR3 sequence reads: CASRQGVSSGANVLTF. DNA of the CDR3: TGTGCCAGCCGCCAGGGGGTTAGCTCTGGGGCCAACGTCCTGACTTTC.

The chain has TRBV5-5 and TRBJ1-2, with 8 bases lining up with TRBD1. There are 15 residues in the CDR3. Trimming cost V 4 bases and J 4 bases; bases outside gene matches: 9. Looked up from germline, CDR1 is SGHKS and CDR2 is YYEKEE (reference sequence). CDR3 in amino acids: CASSTTSGGAYGYTF. In DNA form, the CDR3 reads TGTGCCAGCAGCACTACCTCAGGGGGCGCCTATGGCTACACCTTC.

This chain links TRBV7-3 with TRBJ2-7, with TRBD2 as a possible D gene (5 bases). Looked up from germline, CDR1 is SGHTA and CDR2 is FQGTGA. This CDR3 is 14 amino acids long. Trimming took off 2 bases at V and 2 bases at J, with 10 bases between the two ends. The CDR3 loop is CASSLGGNPYEQYF. CDR3 nucleotide sequence: TGTGCCAGCAGCTTAGGAGGAAACCCCTACGAGCAGTACTTC.

The gene calls are TRBV5-1 and TRBJ1-6; maybe TRBD1 (5 bases). The CDR3 totals 16 residues. Germline values: CDR1 SGHRS, CDR2 YFSETQ. Trimming removed 0 bases from V and 10 bases from J, with 17 bases in between. The CDR3 nucleotides read TGCGCCAGCAGCTTGGCCGGGGCAGGGCAGGGCTCACCCCTCCACTTT. Its protein is CASSLAGAGQGSPLHF.

The chain is built from TRBV3-1 (or the pseudogene TRBV3-2) and TRBJ2-5; D remains unclear. This CDR3 has 14 amino acids. V lost 0 bases, J lost 5 bases, and 10 bases lay in between. Germline-derived CDR1 and CDR2 are LGHDT and YNNKEL (reference sequence). The CDR3: CASSQDLGPETQYF. The DNA of the CDR3 is TGTGCCAGCAGCCAAGATCTGGGTCCGGAGACCCAGTACTTC.

This clone was counted once. The chain carries TRBV12-3 or TRBV12-4 and TRBJ1-1; D unresolved. Trimming removed 3 bases at V and 5 bases at J, with 10 bases between. The CDR3 length is 13 residues. The CDR3 DNA reads TGTGCCAGCAGTTTGACCTCGGGGACTGAAGCTTTCTTT. Amino acids: CASSLTSGTEAFF.

The chain has TRBV4-2 and TRBJ1-1; the D is unclear. CDR1 and CDR2 (germline): LGHNA, YNFKEQ. The V end was cut by 0 bases, the J end by 0 bases, with 11 bases between. The CDR3 spans 16 residues. This CDR3 is CASSQELGNMNTEAFF. As DNA, the CDR3 is TGTGCCAGCAGCCAAGAGCTAGGAAACATGAACACTGAAGCTTTCTTT.

This chain uses TRBV6-4 with TRBJ2-3; TRBD2 agrees at 14 bases. With 6 bases clipped from V and 1 base from J, the junction kept 6 bases outside the gene matches. Looked up from germline, CDR1 is MRHNA and CDR2 is SNTAGT. This CDR3 region has 17 residues. CDR3 bases: TGTGCCAGCAGCCCCCTGGGACTAGCGGGGGGCACAGATACGCAGTATTTT. Encoded protein: CASSPLGLAGGTDTQYF.

The CDR3 region is CASSPGTGASNQPQHF. The CDR3 DNA reads TGTGCCAGCAGCCCCGGGACAGGAGCTTCCAATCAGCCCCAGCATTTT. The rearrangement uses TRBV7-8 and TRBJ1-5, with 8 positions matching TRBD1. CDR3 length: 16 residues. After removal of 5 bases from V and 3 bases from J, the junction contained 9 bases not matched to a gene. Per germline, CDR1 SGHVS and CDR2 FQNEAQ.

The V gene is TRBV19, the J gene TRBJ1-1, with 8 bases aligning to TRBD1. Trimming cost V 5 bases and J 6 bases; bases outside gene matches: 14. This CDR3 spans 16 amino acids. Germline V CDR1 and CDR2: LNHDA, SQIVND (reference sequence). CDR3 DNA: TGTGCCAGTAGTCTAGGTACAGGGGGAATCCCAGCTGAAGCTTTCTTT. This sequence encodes CASSLGTGGIPAEAFF.

The chain carries TRBV4-3 and TRBJ2-7; TRBD2 matches 13 bases. The CDR3 loop spans 18 amino acids. Unmatched junction bases numbered 9, after V lost 3 bases and J lost 1 base. Germline V gene data show CDR1 as LGHNA and CDR2 as YSLEER. In DNA, the CDR3 is TGCGCCAGCAGCCAGGAAGGGGGGGGACTAGCGGGGTCCTACGAGCAGTACTTC. Translation gives CASSQEGGGLAGSYEQYF.

The chain couples TRBV10-3 to TRBJ1-2; D is unresolved. This CDR3 comprises 14 residues. The V end lost 4 bases, the J end lost 7 bases, and 16 bases lay between the germline ends. In germline, CDR1 is ENHRY, CDR2 SYGVKD. CDR3 in amino acids: CAISVGMADGGYTF. Written as DNA, the CDR3 is TGTGCCATCAGTGTTGGGATGGCCGACGGTGGCTACACCTTC.

This chain links TRBV13 with TRBJ1-1; the D is unclear. In germline, CDR1 is PRHDT, CDR2 FYEKMQ (reference sequence). This CDR3 contains 14 residues. V dropped 2 bases and J dropped 1 base, with 8 bases sitting between them. The CDR3 DNA is TGTGCCAGCAGCTTATTTCCACAGAACACTGAAGCTTTCTTT. It yields the protein CASSLFPQNTEAFF.

V and J are TRBV6-5 and TRBJ1-1, with 9 nucleotides matching TRBD1. Trimming at V came to 8 bases and at J to 4 bases, leaving 5 bases not matched to a gene. Germline V gene data show CDR1 as MNHEY and CDR2 as SVGAGI. This CDR3 comprises 13 residues. The CDR3 DNA reads TGTGCCAGCCGGGACAGGGTTATCACTGAAGCTTTCTTT. Its protein product is CASRDRVITEAFF.

The chain recombines TRBV5-8 with TRBJ1-6; the D is unclear. V shed 5 bases and J shed 9 bases, with 21 bases lying between them. CDR1 is SGHTS and CDR2 is YDEGEE in the germline V gene. The CDR3 is 16 amino acids. The CDR3: CASSREPNTAGSPLHF. In nucleotides, the CDR3 is TGTGCCAGCAGTCGAGAACCCAACACGGCGGGTTCACCCCTCCACTTT.